This TCR beta chain was sequenced during a study of cytomegalovirus exposure and HLA in healthy donors. The PCR contained 60 Vbeta and 13 Jbeta primers. Only in-frame clones appear in the TCRdb table, and some are missing; sequencing was by immunoSEQ multiplex PCR. The sample yields roughly 200,000 clones, approximately 86% seen once. About this clone: Its antigen is currently unknown.

Whole-study findings and limits: Later analysis suggested most CMV-associated TCR beta chains were HLA-restricted.

Donors consisted of healthy bone marrow donors. The CDR3 is made up of 17 amino acids. Germline values: CDR1 LGHNT, CDR2 FRNRAP. V shed 5 bases and J 7 bases; nucleotides not matched to a gene: 16. This sequence was found in a woman aged 25 to 45 in good health and CMV-seronegative. The sequencing sample was made of PBMCs. The V call is TRBV12-5, the J call TRBJ1-5, with 8 bases identical to TRBD1. CDR3 coding DNA: TGTGCTAGTGGTCCGACCAATCAGGGGGCGGGTAACCAGCCCCAGCATTTT. Amino acid sequence: CASGPTNQGAGNQPQHF.